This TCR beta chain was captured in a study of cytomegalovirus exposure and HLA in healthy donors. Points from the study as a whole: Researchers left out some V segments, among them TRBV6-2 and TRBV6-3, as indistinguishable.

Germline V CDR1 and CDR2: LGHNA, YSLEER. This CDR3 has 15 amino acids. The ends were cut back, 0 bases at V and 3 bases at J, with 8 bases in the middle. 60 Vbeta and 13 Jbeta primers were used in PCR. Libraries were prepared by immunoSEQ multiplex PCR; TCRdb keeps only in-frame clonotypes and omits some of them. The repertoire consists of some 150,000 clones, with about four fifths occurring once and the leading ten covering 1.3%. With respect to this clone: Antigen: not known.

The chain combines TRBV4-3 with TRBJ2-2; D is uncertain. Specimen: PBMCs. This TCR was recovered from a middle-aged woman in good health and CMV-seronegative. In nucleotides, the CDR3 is TGCGCCAGCAGCCAAGAGGGCAGTTACACCGGGGAGCTGTTTTTT. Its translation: CASSQEGSYTGELFF.